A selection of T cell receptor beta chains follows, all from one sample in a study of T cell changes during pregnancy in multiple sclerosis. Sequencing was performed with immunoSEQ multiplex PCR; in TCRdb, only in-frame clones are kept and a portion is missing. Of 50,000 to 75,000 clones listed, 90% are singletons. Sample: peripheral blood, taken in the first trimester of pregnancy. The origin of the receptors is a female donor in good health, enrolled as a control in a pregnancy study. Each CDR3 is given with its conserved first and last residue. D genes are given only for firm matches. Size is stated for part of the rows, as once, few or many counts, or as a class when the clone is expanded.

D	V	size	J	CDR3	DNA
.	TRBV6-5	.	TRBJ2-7	CASSSGGYEQYF	TGTGCCAGCAGCTCAGGGGGGTACGAGCAGTACTTC
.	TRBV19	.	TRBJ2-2	CAAGSIFTGELFF	TGTGCCGCCGGGTCCATCTTCACCGGGGAGCTGTTTTTT
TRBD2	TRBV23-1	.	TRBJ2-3	CASSQSASGATDTQYF	TGCGCCAGCAGTCAATCCGCTAGCGGGGCCACAGATACGCAGTATTTT
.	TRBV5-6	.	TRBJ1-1	CASSPPFGFGTEAFF	TGTGCCAGCAGCCCCCCTTTCGGTTTTGGCACTGAAGCTTTCTTT
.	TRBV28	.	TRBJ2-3	CASRLRGEGPDTQYF	TGTGCCAGCAGACTTAGGGGGGAGGGCCCAGATACGCAGTATTTT
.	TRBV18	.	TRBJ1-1	CASSPDRRLNTEAFF	TGTGCCAGCTCACCTGACAGGCGACTGAACACTGAAGCTTTCTTT
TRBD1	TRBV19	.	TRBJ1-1	CASSIIGQAEAFF	TGTGCCAGTAGTATTATCGGACAGGCAGAAGCTTTCTTT
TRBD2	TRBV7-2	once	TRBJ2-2	CASSLKTSGSSAGELFF	TGTGCCAGCAGCTTAAAGACTAGCGGGAGCAGCGCCGGGGAGCTGTTTTTT
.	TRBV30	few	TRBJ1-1	CAWERGTEAFF	TGTGCCTGGGAGAGGGGGACTGAAGCTTTCTTT
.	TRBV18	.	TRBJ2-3	CASSPRGLSRDTQYF	TGTGCCAGCTCACCAAGAGGACTTTCCCGAGATACGCAGTATTTT
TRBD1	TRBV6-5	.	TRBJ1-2	CASKRGTGNGYTF	TGTGCCAGCAAAAGAGGGACAGGGAACGGCTACACCTTC
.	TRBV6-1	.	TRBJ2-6	CASSETLKVNPGHLRSGANVLTF	TGTGCCAGCAGTGAAACCCTCAAGGTCAATCCGGGACATTTACGCTCTGGGGCCAACGTCCTGACTTTC
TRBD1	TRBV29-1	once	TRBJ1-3	CSVENRGPGGDTIYF	TGCAGCGTTGAAAACAGGGGCCCCGGAGGTGACACCATATATTTT
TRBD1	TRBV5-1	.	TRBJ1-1	CASRTGTGTEAFF	TGCGCCAGCAGGACAGGGACCGGGACTGAAGCTTTCTTT
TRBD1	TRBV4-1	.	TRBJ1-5	CASSGQGAAQPQHF	TGCGCCAGCAGCGGTCAGGGGGCCGCTCAGCCCCAGCATTTT
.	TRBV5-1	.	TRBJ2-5	CASSSIDSEGPLTQETQYF	TGCGCCAGCAGCTCCATTGACAGCGAAGGACCCCTTACCCAAGAGACCCAGTACTTC
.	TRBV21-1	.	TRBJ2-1	CASSSSGGGSYNEQFF	TGTGCCAGCAGCAGTAGCGGGGGAGGATCCTACAATGAGCAGTTCTTC
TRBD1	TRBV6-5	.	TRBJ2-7	CASSSLPGQGSYEQYF	TGTGCCAGCAGTTCCTTGCCGGGACAGGGTTCCTACGAGCAGTACTTC
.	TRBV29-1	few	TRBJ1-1	CSVEEGGNTEAFF	TGCAGCGTTGAAGAGGGAGGGAACACTGAAGCTTTCTTT
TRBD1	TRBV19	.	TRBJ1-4	CASKPAGTGNEKLFF	TGTGCCAGTAAACCCGCCGGGACAGGGAATGAAAAACTGTTTTTT
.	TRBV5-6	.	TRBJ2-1	CASTTSWYNEQFF	TGTGCCAGCACTACTAGCTGGTACAATGAGCAGTTCTTC
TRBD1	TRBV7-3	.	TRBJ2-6	CASSPTTRQGVSGANVLTF	TGTGCCAGCAGCCCGACTACTCGACAGGGCGTCTCTGGGGCCAACGTCCTGACTTTC
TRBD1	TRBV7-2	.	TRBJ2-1	CASSLAGTESYNEQFF	TGTGCCAGCAGCTTAGCCGGGACAGAGTCCTACAATGAGCAGTTCTTC
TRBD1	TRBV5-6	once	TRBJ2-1	CASSLPGGYEQFF	TGTGCCAGCAGCTTACCAGGGGGATATGAGCAGTTCTTC
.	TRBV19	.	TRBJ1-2	CASSRSLRQGRFITF	TGTGCCAGTAGTCGCTCCCTCAGACAAGGCCGCTTTATAACCTTC
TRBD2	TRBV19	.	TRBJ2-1	CASSTSLAGVGNEQFF	TGTGCCAGTAGTACCTCACTAGCGGGAGTTGGCAATGAGCAGTTCTTC
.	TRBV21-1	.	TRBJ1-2	CASNPRSDRGKEDGYTF	TGTGCCAGCAACCCTAGGAGCGACAGGGGAAAGGAGGATGGCTACACCTTC
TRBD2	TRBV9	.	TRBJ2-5	CASSVGRGGGRAEETQYF	TGTGCCAGCAGCGTAGGGCGGGGAGGCGGGAGGGCCGAGGAGACCCAGTACTTC
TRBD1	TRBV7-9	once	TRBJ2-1	CASSFVPGQGDNEQFF	TGTGCCAGCAGCTTCGTGCCGGGACAGGGTGACAATGAGCAGTTCTTC
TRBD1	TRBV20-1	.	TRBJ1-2	CSAWTGYGYTF	TGCAGTGCGTGGACAGGCTATGGCTACACCTTC
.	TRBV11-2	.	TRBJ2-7	CASSLFQGGSQYF	TGTGCCAGCAGCTTATTTCAGGGGGGAAGTCAGTACTTC
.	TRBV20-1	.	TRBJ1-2	CSAQDSYGYTF	TGCAGTGCTCAGGACAGCTATGGCTACACCTTC
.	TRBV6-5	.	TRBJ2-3	CASSYEKTDTQYF	TGTGCCAGCAGTTACGAGAAGACAGATACGCAGTATTTT
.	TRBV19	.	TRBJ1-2	CASSSTALPNYGYTF	TGTGCCAGTAGTTCCACAGCTCTCCCTAACTATGGCTACACCTTC
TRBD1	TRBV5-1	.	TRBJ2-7	CASSFRDRGYEQYF	TGCGCCAGCAGCTTCCGGGACAGGGGCTACGAGCAGTACTTC
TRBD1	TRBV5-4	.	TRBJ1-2	CASSLGMGDRVVGYTF	TGTGCCAGCAGCTTGGGAATGGGTGACAGGGTAGTGGGCTACACCTTC
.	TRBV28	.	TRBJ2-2	CASRTVGRAELFF	TGTGCCAGCAGGACAGTAGGCCGGGCGGAGCTGTTTTTT
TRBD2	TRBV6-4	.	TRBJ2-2	CASSVAGEAGELFF	TGTGCCAGCAGTGTAGCGGGAGAGGCCGGGGAGCTGTTTTTT
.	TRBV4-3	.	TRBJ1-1	CASSHAAGNTEAFF	TGCGCCAGCAGCCACGCCGCAGGGAACACTGAAGCTTTCTTT
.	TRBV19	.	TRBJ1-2	CASSPPSYGYTF	TGTGCCAGTAGTCCCCCGTCCTATGGCTACACCTTC
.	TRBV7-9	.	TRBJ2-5	CASSLRTARETQYF	TGTGCCAGCAGCTTAAGGACAGCACGGGAGACCCAGTACTTC
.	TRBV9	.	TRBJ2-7	CASSPDYTSYEQYF	TGTGCCAGCAGCCCCGACTACACTTCCTACGAGCAGTACTTC
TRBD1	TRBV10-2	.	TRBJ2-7	CASSKGQGIGYEQYF	TGCGCCAGCAGTAAAGGACAGGGGATTGGCTACGAGCAGTACTTC
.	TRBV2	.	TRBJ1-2	CASSGYREPYGYTF	TGTGCCAGCAGTGGATACAGGGAGCCCTATGGCTACACCTTC
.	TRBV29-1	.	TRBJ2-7	CSANRAPSYEQYF	TGCAGCGCAAACAGGGCCCCCTCCTACGAGCAGTACTTC
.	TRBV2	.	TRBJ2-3	CASSEARTDTQYF	TGTGCCAGCAGTGAAGCGCGAACAGATACGCAGTATTTT
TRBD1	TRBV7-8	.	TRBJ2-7	CASSLKRQGDYYEQYF	TGTGCCAGCAGCTTAAAAAGACAGGGGGACTACTACGAGCAGTACTTC
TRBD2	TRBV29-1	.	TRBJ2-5	CSVAGLAEETQYF	TGCAGCGTTGCGGGACTAGCAGAAGAGACCCAGTACTTC
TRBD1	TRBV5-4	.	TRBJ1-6	CASSPGTVNSPLHF	TGTGCCAGCAGTCCTGGGACAGTCAATTCACCCCTCCACTTT
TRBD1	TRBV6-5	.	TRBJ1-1	CASSYSEGQGNTEAFF	TGTGCCAGCAGTTATTCCGAAGGACAGGGGAACACTGAAGCTTTCTTT
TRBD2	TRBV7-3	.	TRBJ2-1	CASSLGTTHNEQFF	TGTGCCAGCAGCTTAGGGACTACTCACAATGAGCAGTTCTTC
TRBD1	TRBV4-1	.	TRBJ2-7	CASSQLQDRAYEQYF	TGCGCCAGCAGCCAATTGCAGGACAGGGCCTACGAGCAGTACTTC
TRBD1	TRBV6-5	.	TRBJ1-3	CASSYRDSSWGNTIYF	TGTGCCAGCAGTTACCGGGACAGTTCCTGGGGAAACACCATATATTTT
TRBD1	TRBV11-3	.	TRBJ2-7	CASSLAQGAYEQYF	TGTGCCAGCAGCTTGGCACAGGGGGCTTACGAGCAGTACTTC
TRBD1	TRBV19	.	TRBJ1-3	CASSRGQYNSGNTIYF	TGTGCCAGTAGCCGGGGACAGTACAACTCTGGAAACACCATATATTTT
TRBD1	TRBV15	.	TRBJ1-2	CATSRQGDYGYTF	TGTGCCACCAGCAGACAGGGGGACTATGGCTACACCTTC
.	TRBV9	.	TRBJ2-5	CASSAGVETQYF	TGTGCCAGCAGCGCCGGTGTAGAGACCCAGTACTTC
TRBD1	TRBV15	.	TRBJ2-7	CATSIDRDRGYEQYF	TGTGCCACCAGCATAGACCGGGACAGGGGCTACGAGCAGTACTTC
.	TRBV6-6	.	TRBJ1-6	CASRFGTNNSPLHF	TGTGCCAGCAGATTCGGGACAAACAATTCACCCCTCCACTTT
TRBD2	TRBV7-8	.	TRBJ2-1	CASSETSGGAFNEQFF	TGTGCCAGCAGCGAGACTAGCGGGGGGGCCTTTAATGAGCAGTTCTTC